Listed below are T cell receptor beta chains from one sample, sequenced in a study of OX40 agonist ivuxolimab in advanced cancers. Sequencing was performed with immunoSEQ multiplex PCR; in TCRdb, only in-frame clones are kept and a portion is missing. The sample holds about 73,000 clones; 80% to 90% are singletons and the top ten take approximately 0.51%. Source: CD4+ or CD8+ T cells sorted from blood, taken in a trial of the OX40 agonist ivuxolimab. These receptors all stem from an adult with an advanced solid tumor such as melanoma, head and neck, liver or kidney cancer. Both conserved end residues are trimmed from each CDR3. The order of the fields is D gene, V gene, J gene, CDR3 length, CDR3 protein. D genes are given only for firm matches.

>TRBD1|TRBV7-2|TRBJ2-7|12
ASSDHRGPYEQY
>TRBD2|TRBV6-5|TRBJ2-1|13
ASSYFAGAYNEQF
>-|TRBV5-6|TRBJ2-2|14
ASSLAGQTNTGELF
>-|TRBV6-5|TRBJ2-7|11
ASSLMDLYEQY
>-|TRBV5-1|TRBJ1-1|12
ASSFGSLNTEAF
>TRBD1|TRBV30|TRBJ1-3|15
AWSVRTGVVAGNTIY
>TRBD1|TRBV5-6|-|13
ASSPTPGQGYEQY
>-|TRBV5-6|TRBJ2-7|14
ASSLELGSESHEQY
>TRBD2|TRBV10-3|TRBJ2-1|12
ATLGLAGSQLQF
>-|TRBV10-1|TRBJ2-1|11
ASSESSVAVQF
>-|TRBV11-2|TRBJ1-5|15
ASSPLGAPGANQPQH
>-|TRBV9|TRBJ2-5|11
ASSVDWKGTQY
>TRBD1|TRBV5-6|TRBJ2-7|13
ASSLGLGQGYEQY
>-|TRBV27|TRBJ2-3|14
ASSSRSWIRTDTQY
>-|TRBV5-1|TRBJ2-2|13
ASSWTVSNTGELF